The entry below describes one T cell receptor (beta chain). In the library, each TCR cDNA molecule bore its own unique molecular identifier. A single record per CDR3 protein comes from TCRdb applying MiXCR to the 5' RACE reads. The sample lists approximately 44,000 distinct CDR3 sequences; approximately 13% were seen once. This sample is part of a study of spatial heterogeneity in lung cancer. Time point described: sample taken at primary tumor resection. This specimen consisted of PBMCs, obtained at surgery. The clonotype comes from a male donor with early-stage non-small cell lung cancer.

CDR3 residues: CASSPGGTNTGELFF. The CDR3, as DNA: TGCGCCAGCAGCCCAGGGGGCACGAACACCGGGGAGCTGTTTTTT. This rearrangement joins TRBV5-1 to TRBJ2-2; 8 bases are a match to TRBD1. The CDR3 extends over 15 amino acids. CDR1 is SGHRS, CDR2 YFSETQ, per germline. Unmatched junction bases numbered 2, after V lost 4 bases and J lost 0 bases.